This T cell receptor (beta chain) was identified during a study of OX40 agonist ivuxolimab in advanced cancers. Across the whole study: Patients' therapy was ivuxolimab, an antibody that acts as an agonist of OX40 (CD134). The dose-escalation group included hepatocellular carcinoma, melanoma, renal cell carcinoma and head and neck cancer. From 23 to 79 years was the age range, with a mean of about 56 years, and around 83% were male.

Findings of the study overall: At 0.1-3.0 mg/kg, partial responders had clonal expansion among the lowest observed.

A note on this clone: Its antigen is unidentified.

Per the germline V gene, CDR1 is SGHAT and CDR2 is FQNNGV. The CDR3 covers 14 residues. The germline V and J ends were trimmed by 5 bases and 2 bases, with 12 bases remaining between them. Profiled with immunoSEQ multiplex PCR; TCRdb holds only in-frame clones, not every one. Counted here are 13,000 or so clones, about two thirds occurring once; the ten biggest clones make up around a quarter. This TCR was recovered from an adult with an advanced solid tumor such as melanoma, head and neck, liver or kidney cancer. The source was CD4+ or CD8+ T cells sorted from blood, collected in a trial of the OX40 agonist ivuxolimab. The V gene is TRBV11-2, the J gene TRBJ1-1; no reliable D call. In DNA form, the CDR3 reads TGTGCCAGCAGCCTACAGCTCTCAAACACTGAAGCTTTCTTT. Protein sequence: CASSLQLSNTEAFF.